This T cell receptor beta chain was observed in a study of quantifying T cell responses using KT2 cells. Across the study: cDNA was made from DNase-treated RNA using alpha and beta constant primers. The second PCR was a qPCR stopped at a predetermined fluorescence threshold.

The CDR3 is made up of 12 amino acids. V lost 3 bases and J lost 2, with 5 bases in between. Unfractionated PBMC were spiked with known numbers of KT2 clone cells. Each cDNA got a UMI-containing oligo ligated at its 3' end. An equimolar mix of RC1.1 and RC1.2 primed the beta chain across TRBC1 and TRBC2. TCRdb reprocessed the UMI-ligation and nested PCR reads with MiXCR, giving one entry per CDR3 protein. The table has 25,000 to 40,000 distinct CDR3 sequences, under 13% seen once. Sequencing was done on a sample of PBMCs spiked with cells of the T cell clone KT2. This chain uses TRBV12-3 or TRBV12-4 with TRBJ2-7, with D hard to call. The source of this sequence is a human donor. The CDR3 sequence is CASSFEPYEQYF. The CDR3 nucleotides read TGTGCCAGCAGTTTCGAGCCCTACGAGCAGTACTTC.